This T cell receptor beta chain was identified in a study of human T cells and chemical hapten exposure. Overall study: Researchers reported sensitizing an approximately 2 cm by approximately 2 cm upper inner arm skin site with 2% DPC. Whole-study findings and limits: The study found that PT1 expanded TCR counts correlated positively with patch test score.

The time point denotes: patch test 1, 2 weeks after DPC sensitization. Specified treatment: therapeutic diphenylcyclopropenone sensitization with weekly scalp DPC. This clonotype appeared a few times. The antigen remains unidentified. Via MiXCR, TCRdb re-called the RACE reads, giving one row per CDR3 protein. The sample consists of just under 350,000 distinct CDR3 sequences, 5.5% to 8% of them appearing once. This CDR3 region has 17 residues. V shed 0 bases and J 0 bases; nucleotides not matched to a gene: 7. Per the germline V gene, CDR1 is LGHDT and CDR2 is YNNKEL (reference sequence). The origin of this receptor is a woman younger than 30 with alopecia areata. Some clones in this sample may be carry-over from other donors' samples. This specimen was whole blood, taken in connection with sensitization to the hapten diphenylcyclopropenone (DPC). The rearrangement joins TRBV3-1 to TRBJ1-1; 7 bases match TRBD1. The CDR3 bases are TGTGCCAGCAGCCAAGATGAACAGGGGTACTTGAACACTGAAGCTTTCTTT. Its translation is CASSQDEQGYLNTEAFF.